Described below is a single TCR beta chain sequence and its context. This entry comes from a study of blood T cell repertoires in COVID-19. Study-wide background: T cells, B-cell-depleted T cells, or PBMCs supplied cDNA or gDNA.

Per the authors' pipeline: By means of reference gene primer amplification, nucleated cell counts were estimated. Sequencing was performed with immunoSEQ multiplex PCR; in TCRdb, only in-frame clones are kept and a portion is missing. V and J calls and clone size come straight from that table; D and trimming were deduced from the DNA. The sample contains about 46,000 clones, 85% to 90% of which appear only once. The sample was peripheral blood. This receptor was identified in a human donor in a cohort sampled during active COVID-19.

DNA for the CDR3: TGTGCCAGCAGTCCGTTTCGACAGGCCACAGATACGCAGTATTTT. Its translation is CASSPFRQATDTQYF. This chain uses TRBV6-5 with TRBJ2-3; D may be TRBD1 (6 bases). The germline V gene encodes CDR1 MNHEY and CDR2 SVGAGI. The CDR3 is made up of 15 amino acids. The V end lost 5 bases, the J end lost 2 bases, and 14 bases lay between the germline ends.